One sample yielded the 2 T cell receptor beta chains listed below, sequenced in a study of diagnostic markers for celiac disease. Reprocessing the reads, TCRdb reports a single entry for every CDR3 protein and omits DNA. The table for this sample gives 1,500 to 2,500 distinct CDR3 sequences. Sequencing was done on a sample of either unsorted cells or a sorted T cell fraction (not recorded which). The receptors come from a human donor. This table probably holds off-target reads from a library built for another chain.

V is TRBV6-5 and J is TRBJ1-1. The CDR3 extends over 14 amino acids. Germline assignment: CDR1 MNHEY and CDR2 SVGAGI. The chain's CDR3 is CASRRVGGDAEAFF.

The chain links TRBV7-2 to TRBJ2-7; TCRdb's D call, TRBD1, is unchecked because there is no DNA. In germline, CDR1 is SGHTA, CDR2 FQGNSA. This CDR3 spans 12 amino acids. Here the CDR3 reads CASSLRAGGPYF.